The rows below give T cell receptor beta chains drawn from one sample of a study of T cell responses to AZD1222 COVID-19 vaccine. TCRdb's table, derived via immunoSEQ multiplex PCR, lists solely in-frame clones and lacks some. The sample holds about 130,000 clones, 80% to 90% seen once. This specimen was peripheral blood, taken on day 0 of AZD1222 vaccination. Every receptor here comes from an adult in good health. Each CDR3 is given with its conserved first and last residue. D genes are given only for firm matches.

TGTGCCAGCAGTTTAGGAGGAGGGAGCTCCTACGAGCAGTACTTC	CASSLGGGSSYEQYF	NA	TRBV27	TRBJ2-7
TGTGCCAGCACGAGGCAGGGTTCTACAGCTGAAGCTTTCTTT	CASTRQGSTAEAFF	NA	TRBV28	TRBJ1-1
TGTGCCAGCAGCAGCTTGAGGCCCTACGAGCAGTACTTC	CASSSLRPYEQYF	NA	TRBV5-5	TRBJ2-7
TGCGCCAGCAGCTTTAAGGTTTCTTACGAGCAGTACTTC	CASSFKVSYEQYF	NA	TRBV5-1	TRBJ2-7
TGCAGCGTTGTCGGTTTCGGGGTGAGGGTGCCCACCCCCGTCACAGATACGCAGTATTTT	CSVVGFGVRVPTPVTDTQYF	NA	TRBV29-1	TRBJ2-3
TGCGCCAGCAGCCCTAGCAGGGGGCTCTATGGCTACACCTTC	CASSPSRGLYGYTF	TRBD1	TRBV5-1	TRBJ1-2
TGTGCCAGCACCCAAGGAAGCTCCCAAGAGACCCAGTACTTC	CASTQGSSQETQYF	NA	TRBV7-3	TRBJ2-5
TGTGCCAGCAGCTCTCCGGGACTAGCGGGAGCACACGAGCAGTACTTC	CASSSPGLAGAHEQYF	TRBD2	TRBV7-8	TRBJ2-7
TGCGCCAGCAGTGGGACAGGGGTCACAGATACGCAGTATTTT	CASSGTGVTDTQYF	TRBD1	TRBV5-1	TRBJ2-3
TGTGCCAGCAGCCGGGGGGGAAGCTCCTACAATGAGCAGTTCTTC	CASSRGGSSYNEQFF	TRBD2	TRBV7-9	TRBJ2-1
TGTGCCAGCAGCTTAAGGGGACAGGGTACTGAAAAACTGTTTTTT	CASSLRGQGTEKLFF	TRBD1	TRBV7-8	TRBJ1-4
TGTGCCATCAGTGAGAGTCCGGGGTCCTATGGCTACACCTTC	CAISESPGSYGYTF	NA	TRBV10-3	TRBJ1-2
TGTGCCAGCAGCCCCGGATCGAACACCGGGGAGCTGTTTTTT	CASSPGSNTGELFF	NA	TRBV2	TRBJ2-2
TGTGCCAGCAGCCAACCGGGACAGGCGCCCTACGAGCAGTACTTC	CASSQPGQAPYEQYF	TRBD1	TRBV14	TRBJ2-7
TGCAGCGTTCTTAACAGGTCCGGAAACGAGCAGTACTTC	CSVLNRSGNEQYF	NA	TRBV29-1	TRBJ2-7
TGTGCCAGCAGCTTAAATCTGCTAGCGGGAGGTGGGGGTGCGGGTGAGCAGTTCTTC	CASSLNLLAGGGGAGEQFF	TRBD2	TRBV7-2	TRBJ2-1
TGTGCCAGCAGTTTTCCAGGGGGATTTGATGGCTACACCTTC	CASSFPGGFDGYTF	TRBD1	TRBV28	TRBJ1-2
TGTGCCAGCGTACGAACCGGGACAGCTAAAGAGACCCAGTACTTC	CASVRTGTAKETQYF	TRBD1	TRBV2	TRBJ2-5
TGTGCCAGCAGTTTATCGAGGCGGGTCATTGGGGGGGCGCGGGGCAATCAGCCCCAGCATTTT	CASSLSRRVIGGARGNQPQHF	NA	TRBV27	TRBJ1-5
TGTGCCAGCAGCTTAACGGGAGGAGCTGAAGCTTTCTTT	CASSLTGGAEAFF	NA	TRBV7-3	TRBJ1-1
TGCGCCAGCGGAAACCCGGGACAGGGGGCCGATGAAGCTTTCTTT	CASGNPGQGADEAFF	TRBD1	TRBV10-1	TRBJ1-1
TGTGCCACCAGCATCGATCTTTTGAACTATGGCTACACCTTC	CATSIDLLNYGYTF	NA	TRBV15	TRBJ1-2